This record looks at one TCR beta chain sequence and its context. Its antigen target is currently unknown. Base qualities are not at hand, and no much larger clone is one base apart. This record comes from a study of CDR3 diversity in severe acne (dated by TCRdb to between 2018 and 2020). Receptors were amplified or captured by PCR. Instrument used: Illumina HiSeq 2000. Using fastp trimming at Q25 and MiXCR clonotype assembly, TCRdb reanalyzed the public sequencing data and kept in-frame beta chains. Entries that share a CDR3 protein sequence are merged under the most common genes and DNA. The sample includes around 85,000 distinct CDR3 sequences, with 45% to 55% observed a single time. The ten largest clonotypes hold under 14% of the sample. This sequence originates from a male donor with severe acne vulgaris. Sequencing used blood.

The CDR3 reads as follows: CASSALEGGENSPLHF. Here is the DNA: TGTGCCAGCAGTGCCCTGGAGGGGGGGGAAAATTCACCCCTCCACTTT. The rearrangement joined TRBV25-1 to TRBJ1-6; the D gene is possibly TRBD1, with 6 bases matching. CDR1 and CDR2 (MGHDK, SYGVNS) derive from the germline V gene. At the junction V is shortened by 4 bases and J by 7 bases, with 17 bases in between. Taken from cysteine to phenylalanine, the CDR3 has 16 residues. Of the read, only the CDR3 DNA is kept; its 48 bases are in frame from base 1.